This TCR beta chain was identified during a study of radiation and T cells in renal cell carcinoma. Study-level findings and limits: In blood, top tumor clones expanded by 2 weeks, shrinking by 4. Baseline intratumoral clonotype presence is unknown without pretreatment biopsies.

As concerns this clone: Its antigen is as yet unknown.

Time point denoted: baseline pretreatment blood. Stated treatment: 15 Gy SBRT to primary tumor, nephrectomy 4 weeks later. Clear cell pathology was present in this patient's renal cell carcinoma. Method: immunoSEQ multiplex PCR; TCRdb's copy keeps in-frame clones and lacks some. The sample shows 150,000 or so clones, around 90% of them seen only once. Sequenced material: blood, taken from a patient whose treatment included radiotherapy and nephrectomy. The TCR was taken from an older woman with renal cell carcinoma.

The CDR3 region is CASRGLAGKNEQFF. In nucleotides, the CDR3 is TGTGCCAGTAGGGGACTAGCGGGGAAAAATGAGCAGTTCTTC. J is TRBJ2-1 and V is TRBV19, with TRBD2 matching 13 bases. The V segment lost 6 bases and the J segment 7 bases; nucleotides outside the gene matches: 3. This CDR3 has 14 residues. Germline V gene lookup returns CDR1 LNHDA and CDR2 SQIVND (reference sequence).